This is a list of T cell receptor beta chains from one sample in a study of blood T cell repertoires in COVID-19. The data were produced by immunoSEQ multiplex PCR, yet TCRdb's version contains in-frame clones alone and is incomplete. The sample has roughly 330,000 clones, roughly 82% seen once; the top ten hold around 1.6%. The sample taken for sequencing was peripheral blood. These receptors were obtained from a woman aged 50 to 60 with acute or convalescent COVID-19. CDR3s include the opening cysteine and the closing phenylalanine or tryptophan. The D gene is left open where the match is weak. Clone sizes are given selectively: once, few, many, or a class where the clone is expanded.

>-|TRBJ1-3|-|TRBV7-2
CASSLAPGGNTIYF
TGTGCCAGCAGCTTAGCTCCCGGGGGAAACACCATATATTTT
>TRBD1|TRBJ1-1|-|TRBV6-6
CASSPTGAHTEAFF
TGTGCCAGCAGTCCGACAGGGGCGCACACTGAAGCTTTCTTT
>TRBD1|TRBJ2-2|-|TRBV10-3
CAISDPQRAGQAHRGTGELFF
TGTGCCATCAGTGACCCCCAGAGAGCTGGACAGGCCCATCGGGGCACCGGGGAGCTGTTTTTT
>TRBD1|TRBJ2-2|-|TRBV5-1
CASSADRGQVTGELFF
TGCGCCAGCAGCGCTGACCGGGGACAGGTCACCGGGGAGCTGTTTTTT
>TRBD1|TRBJ2-7|-|TRBV7-2
CASSFGTGGREQYF
TGTGCCAGCAGCTTTGGGACAGGGGGCCGCGAGCAGTACTTC
>-|TRBJ2-2|-|TRBV10-3
CAISEAGVNTGELFF
TGTGCCATCAGTGAGGCAGGGGTGAACACCGGGGAGCTGTTTTTT
>-|TRBJ2-1|-|TRBV12-3/TRBV12-4
CASTTNDEQFF
TGTGCCAGCACCACTAACGATGAGCAGTTCTTC
>-|TRBJ2-5|once|TRBV5-1
CASRLRGGEETQYF
TGCGCCAGCAGATTAAGAGGGGGTGAAGAGACCCAGTACTTC
>TRBD2|TRBJ2-5|-|TRBV29-1
CSVDPTSFLETQYF
TGCAGCGTTGACCCGACTAGCTTTTTGGAGACCCAGTACTTC
>TRBD1|TRBJ1-5|-|TRBV7-8
CASSLGDSSYQPQHF
TGTGCCAGCAGCCTGGGGGACAGCTCGTATCAGCCCCAGCATTTT
>-|TRBJ2-7|-|TRBV28
CASSSRRRSPNYEQYF
TGTGCCAGCAGTTCCCGAAGGAGAAGCCCCAACTACGAGCAGTACTTC
>-|TRBJ2-7|once|TRBV16
CASSQGGLEQYF
TGTGCCAGCAGCCAGGGGGGGCTTGAGCAGTACTTC
>TRBD2|TRBJ2-7|few|TRBV5-4
CASSSLAGGGREQYF
TGTGCCAGCAGCTCTCTAGCGGGAGGGGGACGCGAGCAGTACTTC
>TRBD2|TRBJ2-1|-|TRBV7-3
CASSPSIGLAFNEQFF
TGTGCCAGCAGCCCAAGTATCGGACTAGCCTTCAATGAGCAGTTCTTC
>TRBD1|TRBJ1-5|-|TRBV7-8
CASSLVYDRAADQPQHF
TGTGCCAGCAGCTTAGTGTATGACAGGGCGGCCGATCAGCCCCAGCATTTT
>TRBD1|TRBJ2-7|-|TRBV7-3
CASSRRQGPYEQYF
TGTGCCAGCAGCCGCCGACAGGGCCCCTACGAGCAGTACTTC
>-|TRBJ1-6|-|TRBV28
CASSLLAGLRNSPLHF
TGTGCCAGCAGTTTATTGGCAGGCCTTAGGAATTCACCCCTCCACTTT
>TRBD1|TRBJ2-2|-|TRBV27
CASSFYRGGGELFF
TGTGCCAGCAGTTTCTACAGGGGCGGCGGGGAGCTGTTTTTT
>-|TRBJ2-3|-|TRBV15
CATSSPGSTDTQYF
TGTGCCACCAGCAGCCCCGGTAGCACAGATACGCAGTATTTT
>-|TRBJ2-7|once|TRBV5-5
CASSRAPGAGYEQYF
TGTGCCAGCAGCCGGGCACCAGGGGCGGGCTACGAGCAGTACTTC
>-|TRBJ1-4|-|TRBV29-1
CSVYSNEKLFF
TGCAGCGTTTACAGTAATGAAAAACTGTTTTTT
>TRBD1|TRBJ2-7|-|TRBV27
CASSLGDRGPGEQYF
TGTGCCAGCAGTTTAGGGGACAGGGGGCCGGGGGAGCAGTACTTC
>-|TRBJ1-2|-|TRBV19
CASSRPSTGLGYTF
TGTGCCAGTAGTCGACCCTCGACAGGCCTCGGCTACACCTTC
>TRBD1|TRBJ2-5|-|TRBV11-2
CASSTSGGTNVETQYF
TGTGCCAGCAGCACTTCAGGGGGTACTAATGTAGAGACCCAGTACTTC
>TRBD1|TRBJ2-1|-|TRBV7-6
CASSFRTGGSYNEQFF
TGTGCCAGCAGCTTTCGAACAGGGGGCTCCTACAATGAGCAGTTCTTC
>-|TRBJ1-2|-|TRBV3-1/TRBV3-2
CASSQDGAASRPMNYGYTF
TGTGCCAGCAGCCAAGATGGGGCAGCCTCAAGGCCGATGAACTATGGCTACACCTTC
>-|TRBJ1-2|-|TRBV5-1
CASSPAQGGYTF
TGCGCCAGCAGCCCAGCACAGGGCGGCTACACCTTC
>TRBD2|TRBJ2-7|once|TRBV6-1
CASSETSGSIYEQYF
TGTGCCAGCAGTGAAACTAGCGGGAGTATCTACGAGCAGTACTTC
>-|TRBJ2-7|-|TRBV29-1
CSVKDYSYEQYF
TGCAGCGTTAAAGATTACTCCTACGAGCAGTACTTC
>-|TRBJ2-7|-|TRBV27
CASSLSGGNEQYF
TGTGCCAGCAGTTTATCAGGGGGTAACGAGCAGTACTTC
>-|TRBJ2-7|few|TRBV29-1
CSVEDTRSSYEQYF
TGCAGCGTTGAGGACACAAGGAGCTCCTACGAGCAGTACTTC
>-|TRBJ1-1|-|TRBV4-1
CASSQAQGHGEAFF
TGCGCCAGCAGCCAAGCCCAGGGACATGGTGAAGCTTTCTTT
>-|TRBJ1-5|-|TRBV18
CASSPSVNSNQPQHF
TGTGCCAGCTCACCATCGGTGAATAGCAATCAGCCCCAGCATTTT
>-|TRBJ1-1|-|TRBV12-3/TRBV12-4
CASSLRGTEAFF
TGTGCCAGCAGTTTGCGGGGCACTGAAGCTTTCTTT
>TRBD1|TRBJ1-1|-|TRBV27
CASSVIADRGWRTEAFF
TGTGCCAGCAGTGTTATAGCGGACAGGGGTTGGCGCACTGAAGCTTTCTTT
>-|TRBJ1-3|-|TRBV18
CASSPPNIASSGNTIYF
TGTGCCAGCTCACCACCGAACATCGCCAGCTCTGGAAACACCATATATTTT
>-|TRBJ2-3|-|TRBV10-3
CAINEGLYTDTQYF
TGTGCCATCAACGAGGGACTGTACACAGATACGCAGTATTTT
>TRBD1|TRBJ2-1|once|TRBV5-4
CASSSYRGRDEQFF
TGTGCCAGCAGCAGCTACAGGGGGCGCGATGAGCAGTTCTTC
>-|TRBJ2-3|-|TRBV19
CASSSPYDSGQITDTQYF
TGTGCCAGTAGTTCGCCATACGATAGCGGCCAGATCACAGATACGCAGTATTTT
>-|TRBJ2-3|-|TRBV5-4
CASSSGSDPDTQYF
TGTGCCAGCAGCTCAGGATCAGACCCAGATACGCAGTATTTT
>-|TRBJ2-7|-|TRBV14
CASSQEQGHHEQYF
TGTGCCAGCAGCCAAGAACAGGGTCACCACGAGCAGTACTTC
>TRBD1|TRBJ1-2|-|TRBV4-1
CASSQARGTGTSYGYTF
TGCGCCAGCAGCCAAGCCAGGGGGACAGGAACATCCTATGGCTACACCTTC
>TRBD2|TRBJ2-2|-|TRBV15
CATSRGFYSGSGTGELFF
TGTGCCACCAGCAGAGGGTTCTATAGCGGGAGTGGCACCGGGGAGCTGTTTTTT
>-|TRBJ2-5|-|TRBV24-1
CATSDSAGQETQYF
TGTGCCACCAGTGATTCGGCAGGCCAAGAGACCCAGTACTTC
>-|TRBJ2-7|-|TRBV27
CASSLVAGGYEQYF
TGTGCCAGCAGTTTAGTCGCAGGAGGCTACGAGCAGTACTTC
>TRBD2|TRBJ2-5|-|TRBV6-2/TRBV6-3
CASSHVLGLADQETQYF
TGTGCCAGCAGTCACGTCCTGGGACTAGCGGATCAAGAGACCCAGTACTTC
>TRBD1|TRBJ1-1|once|TRBV7-9
CASSLAFGTEDEAFF
TGTGCCAGCAGCTTAGCTTTTGGGACAGAAGATGAAGCTTTCTTT
>TRBD1|TRBJ2-7|-|TRBV27
CASSLGQGATYEQYF
TGTGCCAGCAGTTTGGGACAGGGGGCCACCTACGAGCAGTACTTC
>-|TRBJ2-3|-|TRBV7-6
CASSLTRTGPPDTQYF
TGTGCCAGCAGCTTAACTAGAACTGGGCCCCCAGATACGCAGTATTTT
>-|TRBJ1-1|-|TRBV6-1
CASSDQGYGSEAFF
TGTGCCAGCAGTGACCAGGGGTACGGAAGTGAAGCTTTCTTT
>TRBD2|TRBJ2-3|-|TRBV5-1
CASSWTSASTDTQYF
TGCGCCAGCAGCTGGACTAGCGCTAGCACAGATACGCAGTATTTT
>TRBD1|TRBJ1-2|-|TRBV10-3
CAISVPGTVSGYTF
TGTGCCATCAGTGTACCCGGGACAGTTTCAGGCTACACCTTC
>TRBD1|TRBJ2-1|-|TRBV19
CASSSGQGALEQFF
TGTGCCAGTAGCTCCGGACAGGGGGCACTGGAGCAGTTCTTC
>-|TRBJ2-7|-|TRBV11-1
CASSLQTYEQYF
TGTGCCAGCAGCCTCCAGACCTACGAGCAGTACTTC
>TRBD2|TRBJ2-1|-|TRBV4-3
CASSQTTSGRGNEQFF
TGCGCCAGCAGCCAGACGACTAGCGGGAGGGGGAATGAGCAGTTCTTC